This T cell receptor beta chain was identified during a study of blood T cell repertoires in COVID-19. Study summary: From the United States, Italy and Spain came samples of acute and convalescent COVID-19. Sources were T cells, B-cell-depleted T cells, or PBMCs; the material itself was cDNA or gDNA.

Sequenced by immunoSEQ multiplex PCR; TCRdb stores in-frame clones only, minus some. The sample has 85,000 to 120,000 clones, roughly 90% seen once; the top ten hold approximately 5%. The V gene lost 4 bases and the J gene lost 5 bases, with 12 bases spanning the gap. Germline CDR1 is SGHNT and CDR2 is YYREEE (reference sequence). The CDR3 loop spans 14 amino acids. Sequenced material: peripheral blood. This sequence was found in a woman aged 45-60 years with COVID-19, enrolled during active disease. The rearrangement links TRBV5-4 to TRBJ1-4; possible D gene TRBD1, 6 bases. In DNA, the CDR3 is TGTGCCAGCAGCAATGGACAGACAAATGAAAAACTGTTTTTT. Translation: CASSNGQTNEKLFF.